The rows below give T cell receptor beta chains drawn from one sample of a study of monozygotic twins with cystic fibrosis. Produced via immunoSEQ multiplex PCR; TCRdb's table is partial and in-frame only. Among 25,000 to 35,000 clones listed, around four fifths were seen once. Sequenced material: blood. The receptors were gathered from a girl aged 2 to 10 with cystic fibrosis. Each CDR3 is given with its conserved first and last residue. A D gene is named only where the DNA matches it firmly. The size field is filled for only some rows; it gives once, few, many or a size class.

cdr3_aa	cdr3_nt	v_call	clone_size	j_call	d_call
CASRPGQGPTEAFF	TGTGCCAGCAGGCCGGGACAGGGACCCACTGAAGCTTTCTTT	TRBV5-6	.	TRBJ1-1	TRBD1
CASSPGTGGVKTDTQYF	TGCGCCAGCAGCCCGGGGACAGGGGGCGTCAAAACAGATACGCAGTATTTT	TRBV5-1	.	TRBJ2-3	TRBD1
CASSPRLAGVPLDNEQFF	TGTGCCAGCAGTCCCCGACTAGCGGGAGTCCCGCTGGACAATGAGCAGTTCTTC	TRBV27	.	TRBJ2-1	TRBD2
CASIQDYEQYF	TGTGCCAGCATCCAGGACTACGAGCAGTACTTC	TRBV6-1	.	TRBJ2-7	.
CASSLEGGEQPQHF	TGTGCCAGCAGCTTAGAAGGGGGAGAACAGCCCCAGCATTTT	TRBV7-9	.	TRBJ1-5	.
CASSDGVTDTQYF	TGTGCCAGCAGTGACGGTGTCACAGATACGCAGTATTTT	TRBV9	.	TRBJ2-3	.
CAWSVMGNTEAFF	TGTGCCTGGAGTGTAATGGGGAACACTGAAGCTTTCTTT	TRBV30	.	TRBJ1-1	.
CASSEDWRSSYNEQFF	TGTGCCAGCAGTGAAGATTGGCGTAGCTCCTACAATGAGCAGTTCTTC	TRBV6-1	once	TRBJ2-1	.
CASASREMETQYF	TGTGCCAGTGCTTCGCGGGAGATGGAGACCCAGTACTTC	TRBV19	once	TRBJ2-5	TRBD2
CASSLGRRAYTEAFF	TGTGCCAGCAGCTTAGGGCGACGGGCATACACTGAAGCTTTCTTT	TRBV11-1	few	TRBJ1-1	.
CASSPGTVNTEAFF	TGCGCCAGCAGTCCCGGGACAGTGAACACTGAAGCTTTCTTT	TRBV10-1	.	TRBJ1-1	TRBD1
CASSYDRITTNEKLFF	TGTGCCAGCAGTTACGACAGGATTACAACTAATGAAAAACTGTTTTTT	TRBV6-5	once	TRBJ1-4	.
CASSPEGTVYNEQFF	TGTGCCAGCAGCCCAGAAGGGACAGTTTACAATGAGCAGTTCTTC	TRBV7-8	.	TRBJ2-1	TRBD1
CASGRAGGMETQYF	TGTGCCAGTGGGAGGGCAGGGGGTATGGAGACCCAGTACTTC	TRBV19	.	TRBJ2-5	.
CASSPGTGGSYEQYF	TGTGCCAGTAGCCCCGGGACAGGCGGGTCCTACGAGCAGTACTTC	TRBV19	.	TRBJ2-7	TRBD1
CASAGGLNTEAFF	TGTGCCAGTGCTGGGGGGCTGAACACTGAAGCTTTCTTT	TRBV7-9	.	TRBJ1-1	.
CASSQPTGANTEAFF	TGCGCCAGCAGCCAACCGACGGGGGCGAACACTGAAGCTTTCTTT	TRBV4-1	few	TRBJ1-1	.
CASSSIQGQETQYF	TGTGCCAGCTCATCCATTCAGGGGCAAGAGACCCAGTACTTC	TRBV18	.	TRBJ2-5	.
CASSVEAGNTEAFF	TGTGCCAGCAGCGTAGAGGCGGGCAATACTGAAGCTTTCTTT	TRBV9	few	TRBJ1-1	.
CASSGTSGRMSSYNEQFF	TGTGCCAGCAGCGGGACTAGCGGGAGGATGAGCTCCTACAATGAGCAGTTCTTC	TRBV2	.	TRBJ2-1	TRBD2
CASSDSADRNTEAFF	TGTGCCAGCAGTGACTCGGCGGACAGGAACACTGAAGCTTTCTTT	TRBV6-4	.	TRBJ1-1	.
CASSGDRGMYGYTF	TGTGCCAGCAGTGGGGACAGGGGGATGTATGGCTACACCTTC	TRBV2	.	TRBJ1-2	TRBD1
CASSYTGRVSYGYTF	TGTGCCAGCAGTTACACAGGCAGGGTTAGCTATGGCTACACCTTC	TRBV6-5	.	TRBJ1-2	.
CASSDTGTSGRYNEQFF	TGTGCCAGCAGCGATACCGGGACTAGCGGGAGGTACAATGAGCAGTTCTTC	TRBV5-6	.	TRBJ2-1	TRBD2
CASSLGTGGYGYTF	TGCGCCAGCAGCTTGGGGACAGGGGGCTATGGCTACACCTTC	TRBV5-1	.	TRBJ1-2	TRBD1
CASSYGPVSYEQYF	TGTGCCAGCAGTTACGGGCCAGTCTCCTACGAGCAGTACTTC	TRBV6-5	.	TRBJ2-7	.
CAISDGLAGEGETQYF	TGTGCCATCAGCGACGGACTAGCGGGAGAGGGGGAGACCCAGTACTTC	TRBV10-3	.	TRBJ2-5	TRBD2
CASSSLIGAEQYF	TGTGCCAGCAGTTCCCTCATTGGGGCCGAGCAGTACTTC	TRBV27	few	TRBJ2-7	.
CASSVTGQGYEQYF	TGTGCCAGCAGCGTAACGGGACAGGGCTACGAGCAGTACTTC	TRBV9	once	TRBJ2-7	TRBD1
CASTPRDRDNQPQHF	TGTGCCAGTACCCCCCGAGATAGGGACAATCAGCCCCAGCATTTT	TRBV19	.	TRBJ1-5	.
CASSVVPGLYGYTF	TGTGCCAGCAGCGTAGTTCCAGGTCTCTATGGCTACACCTTC	TRBV9	.	TRBJ1-2	.
CASSHGTSSEQYF	TGTGCCAGCAGCCATGGGACTTCCTCCGAGCAGTACTTC	TRBV11-3	.	TRBJ2-7	.
CASSPTRGNTDTQYF	TGCGCCAGCAGCCCTACGCGGGGTAACACAGATACGCAGTATTTT	TRBV5-1	.	TRBJ2-3	.
CASSPGQDNQPQHF	TGTGCCAGCTCACCAGGACAGGATAATCAGCCCCAGCATTTT	TRBV18	.	TRBJ1-5	TRBD1
CASSPRTGTNTEAFF	TGTGCCAGCAGTCCTAGGACAGGGACGAACACTGAAGCTTTCTTT	TRBV5-6	.	TRBJ1-1	TRBD1
CASGFPQASEQYF	TGTGCTAGTGGTTTCCCCCAGGCGAGCGAGCAGTACTTC	TRBV12-5	.	TRBJ2-7	.
CASSLLRNTEAFF	TGTGCCAGCAGCCTTCTTAGGAACACTGAAGCTTTCTTT	TRBV7-2	.	TRBJ1-1	.
CAWRGPPLPNTEAFF	TGTGCCTGGAGGGGGCCCCCTCTGCCGAACACTGAAGCTTTCTTT	TRBV30	.	TRBJ1-1	.
CASGPGTANTGELFF	TGTGCCAGCGGTCCCGGGACAGCAAACACCGGGGAGCTGTTTTTT	TRBV6-5	.	TRBJ2-2	TRBD1
CASSTHSGLFTDTQYF	TGTGCCAGCAGCACACACTCCGGACTGTTCACAGATACGCAGTATTTT	TRBV7-2	.	TRBJ2-3	.
CASNRPLRTGGSGSYNEQFF	TGTGCCAGCAATCGCCCTCTAAGGACAGGGGGCTCGGGCTCCTACAATGAGCAGTTCTTC	TRBV2	.	TRBJ2-1	TRBD1
CASSFGNSYEQYF	TGTGCCAGCAGCTTTGGGAACAGCTACGAGCAGTACTTC	TRBV7-9	few	TRBJ2-7	.
CATSTGQGAFSNQPQHF	TGTGCCACCAGCACCGGACAGGGAGCATTTAGCAATCAGCCCCAGCATTTT	TRBV15	.	TRBJ1-5	TRBD1
CSATVTAGQPQHF	TGCAGCGCCACCGTGACAGCAGGCCAGCCCCAGCATTTT	TRBV29-1	.	TRBJ1-5	.
CASSKGPTSYEQYF	TGTGCCAGCAGTAAAGGACCGACCTCCTACGAGCAGTACTTC	TRBV7-2	.	TRBJ2-7	.
CASNWDMANNSPLHF	TGTGCCAGTAACTGGGACATGGCTAATAATTCACCCCTCCACTTT	TRBV19	.	TRBJ1-6	.
CASSQRQIFHEQYF	TGTGCCAGCAGCCAGAGACAGATATTCCACGAGCAGTACTTC	TRBV9	once	TRBJ2-7	.
CASSIGRDFYQPQHF	TGTGCCAGTAGTATAGGGAGGGACTTCTATCAGCCCCAGCATTTT	TRBV19	once	TRBJ1-5	.
CASSRSGQESNSYTF	TGTGCCAGCAGTCGCTCGGGACAGGAGAGTAATAGCTACACCTTC	TRBV6-5	.	TRBJ1-2	TRBD1
CASRSAGGGGDTQYF	TGTGCCAGCAGATCGGCGGGAGGAGGGGGAGATACGCAGTATTTT	TRBV2	.	TRBJ2-3	TRBD2
CTSSQEGAGGVYQETQYF	TGCACCAGCAGCCAAGAAGGGGCTGGCGGAGTGTACCAAGAGACCCAGTACTTC	TRBV1	once	TRBJ2-5	.